This passage covers 27 T cell receptor beta chains from one sample sequenced in a study of neoadjuvant anti-PD-1 for oral cavity cancer. TCRdb's table, derived via immunoSEQ multiplex PCR, lists solely in-frame clones and lacks some. Of 55,000 to 75,000 clones listed, roughly nine tenths are singletons. Indicated time point: after neoadjuvant nivolumab, at surgical resection. Sequences were derived from PBMCs, sampled after nivolumab (anti-PD-1) treatment. These receptors were obtained from a person aged 35-79 years with oral cavity squamous cell carcinoma.

The V and J genes are TRBV7-3 and TRBJ2-5, with 11 bases fitting TRBD2. Losses at the gene ends were 3 bases for V and 5 bases for J; bases not matched to a gene: 5. CDR1 is SGHTA, CDR2 FQGTGA, per germline. The CDR3 contains 15 residues. This CDR3 is CASSFSGGAIETQYF. In DNA form, the CDR3 reads TGTGCCAGCAGCTTTAGCGGGGGGGCCATCGAGACCCAGTACTTC.

This sequence joins TRBV5-1 and TRBJ2-6; no clear D gene. Germline CDR1 and CDR2: SGHRS and YFSETQ. The CDR3 extends over 14 amino acids. With 1 base removed from V and 3 bases from J, the gap between germline ends came to 5 bases. CDR3 residues: CASSLSFGANVLTF. The DNA for the CDR3 is TGCGCCAGCAGCTTGAGTTTTGGGGCCAACGTCCTGACTTTC.

The chain employs TRBV6-1 and TRBJ1-1, with 7 nucleotides matching TRBD1. This CDR3 has 13 residues. In germline, CDR1 is MNHNS, CDR2 SASEGT. V lost 7 bases and J lost 4; bases outside the gene matches: 6. CDR3 nucleotides: TGTGCCAGCACCAGGGGGTCGTTCACTGAAGCTTTCTTT. Translating it yields CASTRGSFTEAFF.

There are a few counts of this clone. The V call is TRBV6-1, the J call TRBJ1-1; D is unclear. Trimming pared 8 bases from V and 3 bases from J, leaving 13 bases between. Germline values: CDR1 MNHNS, CDR2 SASEGT. This CDR3 contains 13 residues. CDR3 amino acids: CASLVTVDTEAFF. In DNA, the CDR3 is TGTGCCAGCCTGGTAACAGTCGACACTGAAGCTTTCTTT.

The chain employs TRBV6-1 and TRBJ2-1; 7 nucleotides agree with TRBD2. The CDR3 has 13 residues. CDR1 MNHNS and CDR2 SASEGT come from the germline V gene. Unmatched junction bases numbered 4, after V lost 8 bases and J lost 3 bases. The DNA for the CDR3 is TGTGCCAGCGCTCCTAGCGGCTACAATGAGCAGTTCTTC. Protein sequence: CASAPSGYNEQFF.

Points on this clone: Other DNA sequences within the sample encode an identical CDR3. The chain employs TRBV6-1 and TRBJ1-2; unclear D gene. Trimming took off 0 bases at V and 2 bases at J, with 4 bases between the two ends. Germline V gene lookup returns CDR1 MNHNS and CDR2 SASEGT. CDR3 length: 13 residues. In DNA form, the CDR3 reads TGTGCCAGCAGTGAAGCAGGGAACTATGGCTACACCTTC. It yields the protein CASSEAGNYGYTF.

This clone has a handful of counts. The chain has TRBV6-6 and TRBJ2-7, with TRBD1 identical over 9 bases. Per germline, CDR1 MNHNY and CDR2 SVGAGI (reference sequence). The V segment lost 3 bases and the J segment 2 bases; nucleotides outside the gene matches: 5. The CDR3 runs 15 residues. The CDR3 bases are TGTGCCAGCAGTTATTGGGACAGGGAGACCTACGAGCAGTACTTC. It yields the protein CASSYWDRETYEQYF.

This clone was counted a single time. The chain combines TRBV2 with TRBJ2-3; no reliable D call. The V gene lost 6 bases and the J gene lost 0 bases, with 4 bases spanning the gap. CDR3 length: 12 amino acids. CDR1 is SNHLY, CDR2 FYNNEI, per germline. CDR3 in DNA: TGTGCCAGCAGGGAGAGCACAGATACGCAGTATTTT. Protein sequence: CASRESTDTQYF.

This clone was seen a few times. The chain carries TRBV7-9 and TRBJ2-7; D uncertain. Germline-derived CDR1 and CDR2 are SEHNR and FQNEAQ (reference sequence). Trimming took 10 bases from V and 6 from J, leaving 16 bases between them. The CDR3 length is 12 residues. CDR3 DNA sequence: TGTGCCACCGTGGGTGGCTTGGGCGAGCAGTACTTC. It codes for CATVGGLGEQYF.

The rearrangement uses TRBV19 and TRBJ1-2; weak D call: TRBD1 (6 bases). Per germline, CDR1 LNHDA and CDR2 SQIVND (reference sequence). The CDR3 is 14 residues long. Trimming cost V 3 bases and J 4 bases, with 12 bases left between them. The CDR3 bases are TGTGCCAGTAGTATCCAGGGGTTGTCCTATGGCTACACCTTC. Amino acids: CASSIQGLSYGYTF.

V is TRBV4-1 and J is TRBJ2-7; TRBD1 aligns across 10 bases. The CDR3 totals 16 residues. Germline CDR1 is MGHRA and CDR2 is YSYEKL. V lost 3 bases and J lost 0; bases outside the gene matches: 5. CDR3 amino acids: CASSQTGGQSSYEQYF. CDR3 nucleotides: TGCGCCAGCAGCCAGACAGGGGGCCAGAGCTCCTACGAGCAGTACTTC.

The genes are TRBV7-9 and TRBJ1-2, with 8 bases that match TRBD1. This CDR3 is built from 14 residues. Trimming removed 6 bases from V and 5 bases from J; junction bases left unmatched: 8. Per germline, CDR1 SEHNR and CDR2 FQNEAQ (reference sequence). The CDR3 sequence is CASSIQDRDYGYTF. The CDR3 DNA reads as TGTGCCAGCAGTATACAGGACAGGGATTATGGCTACACCTTC. Drawing the rest from reference TRBV7-9 and TRBJ1-2, the complete variable domain is DTGVSQNPRHKITKRGQNVTFRCDPISEHNRLYWYRQTLGQGPEFLTYFQNEAQLEKSRLLSDRFSAERPKGSFSTLEIQRTEQGDSAMYLCASSIQDRDYGYTFGSGTRLTVV.

V is TRBV11-3 and J is TRBJ2-1; 8 nucleotides align to TRBD2. The V and J ends lost 4 bases and 4 bases, in that order; junction bases with no gene match: 6. Germline CDR1 is SGHNT and CDR2 is YENEEA. The CDR3 has 15 residues. The CDR3 spells CASSSGLAGYNEQFF. CDR3 nucleotide sequence: TGTGCCAGCAGCTCAGGGCTAGCGGGTTACAATGAGCAGTTCTTC.

This chain links TRBV4-1 with TRBJ1-2, with a tentative D call TRBD1 (6 bases). Per germline, CDR1 MGHRA and CDR2 YSYEKL. V lost 2 bases and J lost 2, with 9 bases in between. The CDR3 covers 14 residues. The CDR3 reads CASSQPTGNYGYTF. The CDR3 coding sequence is TGCGCCAGCAGCCAACCGACAGGAAACTATGGCTACACCTTC.

This clone has more than one count but fewer than ten. The chain uses TRBV10-3 and TRBJ1-5, with a weak D call TRBD1 (6 bases). Trimming shortened V by 7 bases and J by 3 bases, and 13 bases separated the two germline ends. Germline V gene data show CDR1 as ENHRY and CDR2 as SYGVKD. This CDR3 is 14 amino acids long. For the CDR3, the DNA is TGTGCCATCAAGGGGGGCATGATCAATCAGCCCCAGCATTTT. Its translation: CAIKGGMINQPQHF.

Worth noting for this clone: A read error may account for a junction end that differs from germline. The V call is TRBV11-1, the J call TRBJ2-1; D is unresolved. Germline CDR1 reads SGHAT; CDR2 reads FQDESV (reference sequence). The CDR3 is made up of 15 amino acids. CDR3 coding DNA: TGTGCCAGCAGCTTAGGCAGAAGCTCCTATAATGAGCAGTTCTTC. It is translated as CASSLGRSSYNEQFF.

J is TRBJ2-1 and V is TRBV29-1; perhaps TRBD2 as D (6 bases). Trimming left V 7 bases short and J 2 bases short, with 18 bases between. The CDR3 runs to 15 residues. Germline values: CDR1 SQVTM, CDR2 ANQGSEA. This CDR3 is CSALSEGIPYNEQFF. CDR3 nucleotide sequence: TGCAGCGCCTTGTCGGAGGGCATACCCTACAATGAGCAGTTCTTC.

The chain combines TRBV4-2 with TRBJ1-1; D might be TRBD1 (5 bases). Germline CDR1 and CDR2: LGHNA and YNFKEQ. This CDR3 contains 15 residues. Trimming cost V 4 bases and J 3 bases, with 15 bases left between them. In DNA, the CDR3 is TGTGCCAGCAGCCCCCAGGCAACAGGTTACACTGAAGCTTTCTTT. Residues: CASSPQATGYTEAFF.

The chain carries TRBV18 and TRBJ1-2; 7 nucleotides match TRBD1. CDR3 length equals 14 residues. Trimming took 3 bases from V and 5 from J; bases not matched to a gene: 6. Germline V gene lookup returns CDR1 KGHSH and CDR2 LQKENI. Here the CDR3 DNA reads TGTGCCAGCTCACCCGGGACAGACAGTTATGGCTACACCTTC. This sequence encodes CASSPGTDSYGYTF.

The chain uses TRBV6-6 and TRBJ2-2, with D perhaps assigned TRBD1 or TRBD2 (5 bases each). The CDR3 extends over 13 amino acids. The V gene lost 6 bases and the J gene lost 5 bases, with 10 bases spanning the gap. In germline, CDR1 is MNHNY, CDR2 SVGAGI (reference sequence). In DNA form, the CDR3 reads TGTGCCAGCAGCCGATGGGGGACCGGGGAGCTGTTTTTT. This translates into CASSRWGTGELFF.

For the CDR3, the DNA is TGTGCCTGGAACCTGCAACCCTATGGCTACACCTTC. It specifies CAWNLQPYGYTF. This chain links TRBV30 with TRBJ1-2; D gene uncertain. The CDR3 consists of 12 residues. V was shortened by 4 bases and J by 4 bases, with 10 bases between the two germline ends. Per germline, CDR1 GTSNPN and CDR2 SVGIG (reference sequence).

This chain connects TRBV2 to TRBJ2-5; weak D call: TRBD2 (6 bases). V was shortened by 6 bases and J by 5 bases, with 19 bases between the two germline ends. Germline CDR1 SNHLY, CDR2 FYNNEI. CDR3 size: 15 residues. The chain's CDR3 is CASRYLMRGRETQYF. CDR3 coding DNA: TGTGCCAGCAGATATCTAATGCGGGGCCGCGAGACCCAGTACTTC.

The chain combines TRBV2 with TRBJ1-2; tentatively, D is TRBD1 (5 bases). This CDR3 comprises 13 residues. V was trimmed by 7 bases and J by 9 bases, leaving 18 bases between them. Germline V CDR1 and CDR2: SNHLY, FYNNEI. This CDR3 is CASIGDPGGSYTF. The DNA of the CDR3 is TGTGCCAGCATTGGGGACCCCGGCGGCAGCTACACCTTC.

The chain combines TRBV5-1 with TRBJ2-7; D is ambiguous. This CDR3 comprises 13 residues. Trimming removed 4 bases from V and 4 bases from J, with 12 bases in between. CDR1 and CDR2 (germline): SGHRS, YFSETQ. The CDR3 here is CASSGEKEYEQYF. The DNA for the CDR3 is TGCGCCAGCAGCGGGGAAAAGGAGTACGAGCAGTACTTC.

This chain joins TRBV27 and TRBJ1-1; D is perhaps TRBD1 (5 bases). Germline-derived CDR1 and CDR2 are MNHEY and SMNVEV (reference sequence). The V end was cut by 1 base, the J end by 4 bases, with 10 bases between. The CDR3 has 14 amino acids. The CDR3 DNA is TGTGCCAGCAGTTTATTGGGAGGGGTCACTGAAGCTTTCTTT. The encoded protein is CASSLLGGVTEAFF.

The V gene is TRBV7-2, the J gene TRBJ1-2; TRBD1 agrees at 8 bases. The CDR3 totals 14 residues. V gave up 6 bases and J gave up 4 bases; unmatched junction bases: 7. Germline loops: CDR1 SGHTA, CDR2 FQGNSA. The CDR3 reads CASRKDRDIYGYTF. The CDR3 DNA reads TGTGCCAGCAGGAAGGACAGGGACATCTATGGCTACACCTTC. The variable domain in full, completed from reference TRBV7-2 and TRBJ1-2, reads GAGVSQSPSNKVTEKGKDVELRCDPISGHTALYWYRQSLGQGLEFLIYFQGNSAPDKSGLPSDRFSAERTGGSVSTLTIQRTQQEDSAVYLCASRKDRDIYGYTFGSGTRLTVV.

This sequence joins TRBV11-2 and TRBJ1-1, with TRBD1 identical over 7 bases. After removal of 4 bases from V and 7 bases from J, the junction contained 6 bases not matched to a gene. The V gene's germline CDR1 is SGHAT and CDR2 FQNNGV. The CDR3 is made up of 13 amino acids. The CDR3 bases are TGTGCCAGCAGCTACGGGGACAGCCTTGAAGCTTTCTTT. As protein: CASSYGDSLEAFF.